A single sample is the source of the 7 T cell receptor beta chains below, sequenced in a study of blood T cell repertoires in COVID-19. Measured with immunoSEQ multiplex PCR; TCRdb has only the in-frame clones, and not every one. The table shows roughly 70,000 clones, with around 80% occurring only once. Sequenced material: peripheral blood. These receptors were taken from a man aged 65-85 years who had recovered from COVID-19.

CDR3 region: CASSLVRRASGNTIYF. The CDR3 bases are TGTGCCAGCAGCTTAGTTCGGAGGGCGTCTGGAAACACCATATATTTT. This rearrangement joins TRBV7-2 to TRBJ1-3; D call uncertain. CDR1 is SGHTA and CDR2 is FQGNSA in the germline V gene. Trimming stripped 1 base from V and 1 base from J, with 11 bases between. This CDR3 has 16 residues.

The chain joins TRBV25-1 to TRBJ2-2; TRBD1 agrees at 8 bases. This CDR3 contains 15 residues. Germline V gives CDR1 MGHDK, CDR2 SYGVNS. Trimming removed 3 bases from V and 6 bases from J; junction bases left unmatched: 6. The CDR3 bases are TGTGCCAGCAGTGAGGCAGGGGGCAGTCCCGGGGAGCTGTTTTTT. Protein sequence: CASSEAGGSPGELFF.

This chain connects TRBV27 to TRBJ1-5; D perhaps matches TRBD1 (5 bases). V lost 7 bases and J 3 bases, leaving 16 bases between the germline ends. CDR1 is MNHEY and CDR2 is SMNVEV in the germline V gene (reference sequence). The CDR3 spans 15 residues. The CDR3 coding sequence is TGTGCCAGCAATCCGGGACTAGGTGCCAATCAGCCCCAGCATTTT. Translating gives CASNPGLGANQPQHF.

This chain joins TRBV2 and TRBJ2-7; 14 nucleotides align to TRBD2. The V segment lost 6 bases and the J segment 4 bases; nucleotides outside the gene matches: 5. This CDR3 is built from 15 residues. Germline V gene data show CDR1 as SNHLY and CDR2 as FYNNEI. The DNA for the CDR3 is TGTGCCAGCAGCAGGACTAGCGGGGGGCAATACGAGCAGTACTTC. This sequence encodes CASSRTSGGQYEQYF.

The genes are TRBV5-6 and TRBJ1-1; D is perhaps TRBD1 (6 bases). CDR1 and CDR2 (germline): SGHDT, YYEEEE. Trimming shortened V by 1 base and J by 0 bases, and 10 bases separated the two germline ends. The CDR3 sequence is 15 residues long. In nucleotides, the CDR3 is TGTGCCAGCAGCTTGACGGACAGAATGAACACTGAAGCTTTCTTT. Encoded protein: CASSLTDRMNTEAFF.

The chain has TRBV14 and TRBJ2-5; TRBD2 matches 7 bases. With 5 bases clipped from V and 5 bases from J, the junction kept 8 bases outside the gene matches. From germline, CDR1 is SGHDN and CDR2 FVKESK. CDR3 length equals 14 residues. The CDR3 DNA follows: TGTGCCAGCAGCGCCGTGGGGACTATGGAGACCCAGTACTTC. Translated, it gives CASSAVGTMETQYF.

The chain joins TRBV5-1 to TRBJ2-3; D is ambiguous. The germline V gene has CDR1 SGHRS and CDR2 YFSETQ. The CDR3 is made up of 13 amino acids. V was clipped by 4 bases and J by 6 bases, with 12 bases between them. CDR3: CASSALFGDTQYF. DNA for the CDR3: TGCGCCAGCAGCGCCCTTTTCGGGGATACGCAGTATTTT.